This T cell receptor beta chain originates from a study of T cells in Graves' hyperthyroidism and ophthalmopathy (dated by TCRdb to about 2019). In terms of the full investigation: Peripheral blood samples were taken at the time of initial diagnosis, prior to any treatment. Following sampling, methimazole starting at 30 mg daily was given to hyperthyroidism patients, and high-dose intravenous methylprednisolone was given to ophthalmopathy patients. The paper reports TCR Vbeta CDR3 sequencing of some 140 peripheral blood samples: some 44 ophthalmopathy, approximately 74 hyperthyroidism and roughly 17 progressor patients. TCR V-J signatures able to tell the groups apart were searched for in a discovery cohort of around 95 patients, of whom roughly 42 had Graves' ophthalmopathy and around 57 had stable Graves' hyperthyroidism. The 100 or so discovery patients were divided at random into training and test sets in a 7:3 ratio. In roughly six Graves' hyperthyroidism patients, the study also compared T-cell repertoires from thyroid tissue with T-cell repertoires from blood. An independent validation cohort of around 19 hyperthyroidism patients and 17 patients who later progressed to ophthalmopathy tested prospective prediction of ophthalmopathy.

The germline V gene (reference sequence) supplies CDR1 SEHNR and CDR2 FQNEAQ. The CDR3 covers 14 residues, taking in both the cysteine and the phenylalanine. Only the CDR3 part of the read is kept: 42 bases, read in frame from the first base. V ends up 10 bases short and J 0 bases short, with an unmatched junction base count of 6. This clonotype was recorded at least ten times. What antigen it recognizes has not been identified. No base quality values were provided; no much bigger clone lies one nucleotide off. The TCR beta CDR3 regions were amplified from the RNA transcripts. A first-round RT-PCR of the TCR CDR3 used the HTBI primer set with the Qiagen OneStep RT-PCR kit. Libraries were constructed in a second round of multiplex PCR, after which size selection and purification were carried out. Libraries were sequenced paired-end with 100 bp reads on an Illumina HiSeq2000. Processing in the source paper ran as follows. SOAPnuke was used to process the raw data, throwing out any read that contained adapters or uncalled bases, had a mean Phred below 15, or lacked an exact constant-primer or identifier match. High-quality paired reads were merged using COPE v1.2.5, and each unique nucleotide sequence was defined as a clonotype. MiTCR v1.1 was used to align clonotypes to the IMGT TRBV, TRBD and TRBJ reference segments. Only V-J combinations with frequency above 0.0001, covering about 99% of repertoires, were analysed. The TCS score was defined as the ratio of F50 (clonal expansion) to E x V (chaos), calculated using BLOSUM62-based TCRdist between CDR3 peptides within each V-J. Welch's t-statistics and random forest reduced 450 to 600 V-J features to roughly 13, which were used in a naive Bayes classifier (R e1071). TCRdb applied fastp at Q25 and MiXCR to the public reads, then kept only in-frame beta chains. Rows are unified per CDR3 protein, each entry keeping the most common DNA and genes. TCRdb's processing, not the authors', yielded these V and J calls. This sample lists under 350,000 distinct CDR3 sequences; about an eighth were detected once. The ten most abundant clones make up more than 7.5% of the sample.

Hyperthyroidism patients were newly diagnosed, had a disease duration of under 2 months, and were aged 18 to 65 years. Patients with uncontrolled infections, other autoimmune diseases, pregnancy or lactation were excluded. Clinical symptoms, serum thyroxine and TRAb, thyroid ultrasound, and orbital computed tomography formed the basis for the diagnoses. For progressor patients, blood was drawn at the first diagnosis of hyperthyroidism, before any ophthalmopathy symptoms had appeared. Ficoll-Paque density gradient centrifugation was used to isolate PBMCs from 10 ml of fresh peripheral blood. Progressor patients were defined as those initially diagnosed with Graves' hyperthyroidism in whom ophthalmopathy developed during follow-up. Total RNA was extracted with Trizol reagent, and quality was checked on an Agilent 2100 Bioanalyzer. General findings and caveats noted by the study authors: A model built on a 13 V-J signature distinguished ophthalmopathy from stable hyperthyroidism, reaching roughly 88% sensitivity and about 81% specificity in cross-validation and 80%/75% in testing. Sample size was not statistically predetermined, and investigators were not blinded to group allocation. Most expanded thyroid clonotypes (frequency above 0.001) were also detected in blood, suggesting blood repertoires may reflect thyroid immune responses. In validation, progression to ophthalmopathy was predicted by the model with 70% to 71% sensitivity and just over 72% specificity, a median of approximately 6.5 months before onset.

Sequencing was performed on blood. Recombination joined TRBV7-9 with TRBJ2-1, with 7 bases in between that match TRBD2. The TCR sequence derives from a woman aged 25 to 39 with Graves' hyperthyroidism that later progressed to Graves' ophthalmopathy. The CDR3 has the sequence CAIAGGSSYNEQFF. The bases read TGTGCCATAGCCGGGGGGAGCTCCTACAATGAGCAGTTCTTC.